This TCR beta chain was captured by sequencing in a study of shared clonotypes between healthy human individuals. Clones were sequenced by immunoSEQ multiplex PCR, and TCRdb holds only the in-frame ones, with some missing. Of around 2,000,000 clones listed, just under 95% are singletons. CD45RO-negative cells were positively selected for CCR7, leaving out terminally differentiated effector memory CD45RA+ cells. All participating donors were Caucasian adults from Nashville, Tennessee. The CDR3 spans 14 residues. Germline CDR1 MDHEN, CDR2 SYDVKM. Trimming removed 7 bases at V and 1 base at J, with 14 bases between.

The chain joins TRBV28 to TRBJ2-7; tentatively, D is TRBD1 or TRBD2 (5 bases each). The sample taken for sequencing was naive CD8+ T cells sorted from blood. This clonotype was obtained from a man aged 18 to 35 in good health. CDR3 sequence reads: CASTLRDGSYEQYF. In DNA, the CDR3 is TGTGCCAGCACCCTCCGGGACGGATCCTACGAGCAGTACTTC.